The present entry profiles one T cell receptor (beta chain) with its context. The data belong to a study of blood T cell repertoires in COVID-19. Across the whole study: Samples representing acute and convalescent COVID-19 were sourced from the United States, Italy and Spain. T cells, B-cell-depleted T cells, or PBMCs supplied cDNA or gDNA.

The data were produced by immunoSEQ multiplex PCR, yet TCRdb's version contains in-frame clones alone and is incomplete. The sample carries roughly 85,000 clones, under 80% recorded once. The CDR3 consists of 15 residues. Germline V CDR1 and CDR2: MNHEY, SVGAGI. V was shortened by 0 bases and J by 9 bases, with 15 bases between the two germline ends. The chain carries TRBV6-5 and TRBJ1-5, with D perhaps matching TRBD1 (5 bases). This receptor was obtained from a human donor in a cohort sampled during active COVID-19. Input material: peripheral blood. DNA of the CDR3: TGTGCCAGCAGTTACTCTCAGGCCCGGGGGTGGCCCCAGCATTTT. As protein: CASSYSQARGWPQHF.